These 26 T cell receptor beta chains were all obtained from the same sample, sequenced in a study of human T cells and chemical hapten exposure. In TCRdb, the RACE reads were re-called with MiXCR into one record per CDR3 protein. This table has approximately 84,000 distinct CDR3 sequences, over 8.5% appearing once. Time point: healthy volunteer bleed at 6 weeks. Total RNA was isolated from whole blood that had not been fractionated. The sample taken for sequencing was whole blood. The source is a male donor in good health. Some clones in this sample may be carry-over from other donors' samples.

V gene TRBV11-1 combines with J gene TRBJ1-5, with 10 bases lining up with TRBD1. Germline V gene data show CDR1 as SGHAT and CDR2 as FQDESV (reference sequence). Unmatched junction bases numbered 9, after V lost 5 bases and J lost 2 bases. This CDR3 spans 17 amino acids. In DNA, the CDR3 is TGTGCCAGCAGCATAGGGGACAGGGGTCGTCGCAATCAGCCCCAGCATTTT. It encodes CASSIGDRGRRNQPQHF.

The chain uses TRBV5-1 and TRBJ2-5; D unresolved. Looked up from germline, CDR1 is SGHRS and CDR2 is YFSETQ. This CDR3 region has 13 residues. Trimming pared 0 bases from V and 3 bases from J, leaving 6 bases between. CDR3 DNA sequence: TGCGCCAGCAGCTTGGGCCTGGAAGAGACCCAGTACTTC. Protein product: CASSLGLEETQYF.

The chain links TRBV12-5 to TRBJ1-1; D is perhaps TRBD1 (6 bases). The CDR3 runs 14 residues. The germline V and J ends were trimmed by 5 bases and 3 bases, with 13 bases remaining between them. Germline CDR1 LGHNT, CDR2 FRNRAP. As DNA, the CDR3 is TGTGCTAGTGGTGGGGGGCCGGGCTACACTGAAGCTTTCTTT. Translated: CASGGGPGYTEAFF. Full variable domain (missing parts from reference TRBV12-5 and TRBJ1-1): DARVTQTPRHKVTEMGQEVTMRCQPILGHNTVFWYRQTMMQGLELLAYFRNRAPLDDSGMPKDRFSAEMPDATLATLKIQPSEPRDSAVYFCASGGGPGYTEAFFGQGTRLTVV.

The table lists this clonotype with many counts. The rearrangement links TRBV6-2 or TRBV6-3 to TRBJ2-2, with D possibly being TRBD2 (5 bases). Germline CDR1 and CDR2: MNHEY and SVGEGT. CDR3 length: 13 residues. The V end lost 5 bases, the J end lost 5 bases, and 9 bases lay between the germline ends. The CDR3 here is CASSPPGTGELFF. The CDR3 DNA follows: TGTGCCAGCAGTCCCCCGGGGACCGGGGAGCTGTTTTTT.

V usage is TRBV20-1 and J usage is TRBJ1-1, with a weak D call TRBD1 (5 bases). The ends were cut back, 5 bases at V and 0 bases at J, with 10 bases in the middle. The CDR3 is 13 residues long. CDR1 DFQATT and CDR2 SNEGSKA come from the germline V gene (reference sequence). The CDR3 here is CSAPGPMNTEAFF. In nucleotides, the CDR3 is TGCAGTGCTCCGGGACCGATGAACACTGAAGCTTTCTTT.

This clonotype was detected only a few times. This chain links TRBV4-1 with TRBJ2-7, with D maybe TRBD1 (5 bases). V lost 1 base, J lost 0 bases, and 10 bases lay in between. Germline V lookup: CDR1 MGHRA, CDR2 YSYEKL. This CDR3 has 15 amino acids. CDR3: CASSQAQGTSYEQYF. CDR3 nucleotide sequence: TGCGCCAGCAGCCAAGCGCAGGGAACCTCCTACGAGCAGTACTTC.

Written as DNA, the CDR3 is TGTGCCAGCAGCCTACGGGCACGAGATACGCAGTATTTT. It is translated as CASSLRARDTQYF. This chain connects TRBV7-2 to TRBJ2-3; D gene ambiguous. This CDR3 contains 13 residues. The V end was cut by 5 bases, the J end by 5 bases, with 11 bases between. Looked up from germline, CDR1 is SGHTA and CDR2 is FQGNSA.

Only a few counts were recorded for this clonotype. Here the CDR3 DNA reads TGTGCCAGCAGCAGGGATTCCCCCTATGGCTACACCTTC. Translating gives CASSRDSPYGYTF. This chain joins TRBV12-3 or TRBV12-4 and TRBJ1-2, with D maybe TRBD1 (5 bases). The CDR3 has 13 amino acids. Trimming pared 6 bases from V and 4 bases from J, leaving 12 bases between.

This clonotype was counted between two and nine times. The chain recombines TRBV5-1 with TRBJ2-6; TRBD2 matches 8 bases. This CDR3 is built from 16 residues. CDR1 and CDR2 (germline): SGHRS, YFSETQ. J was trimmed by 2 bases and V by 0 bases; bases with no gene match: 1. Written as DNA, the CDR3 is TGCGCCAGCAGCTTGGCGGGGGGGACTGGGGCCAACGTCCTGACTTTC. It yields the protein CASSLAGGTGANVLTF.

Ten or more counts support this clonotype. The CDR3 bases are TGCGCCAGCAGCTTGTCTGGGTCCAGCTACGAGCAGTACTTC. Its translation: CASSLSGSSYEQYF. The chain links TRBV5-1 to TRBJ2-7; D is unresolved. V shed 1 base and J shed 3 bases, with 11 bases lying between them. This CDR3 region has 14 residues. Germline lookup yields CDR1 SGHRS and CDR2 YFSETQ.

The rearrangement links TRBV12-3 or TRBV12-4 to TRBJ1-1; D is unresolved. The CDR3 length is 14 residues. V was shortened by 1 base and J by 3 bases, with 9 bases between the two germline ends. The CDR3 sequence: CASSLVKAYTEAFF. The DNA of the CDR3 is TGTGCCAGCAGTTTAGTTAAAGCCTACACTGAAGCTTTCTTT.

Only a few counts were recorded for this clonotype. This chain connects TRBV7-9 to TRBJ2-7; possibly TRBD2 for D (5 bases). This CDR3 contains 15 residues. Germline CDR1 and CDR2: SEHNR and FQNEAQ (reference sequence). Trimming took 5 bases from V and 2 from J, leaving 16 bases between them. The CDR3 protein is CASSPGLWEPYEQYF. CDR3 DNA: TGTGCCAGCAGCCCGGGGTTGTGGGAGCCCTACGAGCAGTACTTC.

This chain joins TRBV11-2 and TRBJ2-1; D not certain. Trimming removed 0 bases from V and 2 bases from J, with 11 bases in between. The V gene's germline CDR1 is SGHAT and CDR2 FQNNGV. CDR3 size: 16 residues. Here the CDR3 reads CASSLEPASTYNEQFF. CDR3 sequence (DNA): TGTGCCAGCAGCTTAGAGCCCGCCTCAACCTACAATGAGCAGTTCTTC.

CDR3: CASSPKGGNTEAFF. The CDR3 DNA reads TGTGCCAGCAGTCCCAAAGGGGGGAACACTGAAGCTTTCTTT. The chain carries TRBV12-3 or TRBV12-4 and TRBJ1-1; TRBD1 might be the D (6 bases). V was trimmed by 5 bases and J by 1 base, leaving 11 bases between them. The CDR3 sequence is 14 residues long.

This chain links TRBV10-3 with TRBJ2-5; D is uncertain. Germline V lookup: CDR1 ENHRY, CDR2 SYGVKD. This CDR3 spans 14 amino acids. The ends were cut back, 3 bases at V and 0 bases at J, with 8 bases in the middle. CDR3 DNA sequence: TGTGCCATCAGTGATAAAAGGGACCAAGAGACCCAGTACTTC. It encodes CAISDKRDQETQYF.

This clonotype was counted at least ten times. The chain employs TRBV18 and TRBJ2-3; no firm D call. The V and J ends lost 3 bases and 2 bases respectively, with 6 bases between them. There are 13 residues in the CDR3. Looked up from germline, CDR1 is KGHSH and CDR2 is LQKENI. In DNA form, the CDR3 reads TGTGCCAGCTCACCCAGAGACACAGATACGCAGTATTTT. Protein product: CASSPRDTDTQYF.

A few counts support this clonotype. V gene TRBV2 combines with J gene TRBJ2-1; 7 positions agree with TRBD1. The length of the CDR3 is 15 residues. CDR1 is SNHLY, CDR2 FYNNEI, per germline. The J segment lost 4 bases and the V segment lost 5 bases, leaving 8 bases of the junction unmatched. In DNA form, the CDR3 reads TGTGCCAGCAGTTACAGGGGCACCACTTACAATGAGCAGTTCTTC. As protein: CASSYRGTTYNEQFF.

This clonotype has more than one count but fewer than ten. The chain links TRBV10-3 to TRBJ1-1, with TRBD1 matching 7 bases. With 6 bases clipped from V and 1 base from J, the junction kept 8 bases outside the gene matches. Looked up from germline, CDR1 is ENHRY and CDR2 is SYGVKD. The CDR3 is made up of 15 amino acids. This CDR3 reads CAIRNTRGKNTEAFF. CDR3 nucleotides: TGTGCCATCAGAAACACCAGGGGGAAGAACACTGAAGCTTTCTTT.

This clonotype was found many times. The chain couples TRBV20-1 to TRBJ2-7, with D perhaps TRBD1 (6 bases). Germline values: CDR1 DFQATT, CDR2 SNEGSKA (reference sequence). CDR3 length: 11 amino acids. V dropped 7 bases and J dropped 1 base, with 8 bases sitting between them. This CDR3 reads CSVGQSYEQYF. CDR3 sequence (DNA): TGCAGTGTTGGACAGTCCTACGAGCAGTACTTC.

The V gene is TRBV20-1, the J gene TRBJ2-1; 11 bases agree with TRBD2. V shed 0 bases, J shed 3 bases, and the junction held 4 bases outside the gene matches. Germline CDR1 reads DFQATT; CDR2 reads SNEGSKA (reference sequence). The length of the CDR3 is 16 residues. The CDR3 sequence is CSARDPSGRHYNEQFF. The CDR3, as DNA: TGCAGTGCTAGAGATCCTAGCGGGAGGCACTACAATGAGCAGTTCTTC.

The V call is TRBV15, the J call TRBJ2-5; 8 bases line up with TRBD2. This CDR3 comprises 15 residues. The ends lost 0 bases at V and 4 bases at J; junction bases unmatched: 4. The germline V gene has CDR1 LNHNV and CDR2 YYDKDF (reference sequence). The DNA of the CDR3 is TGTGCCACCAGCAGAGATGGTCGGGAGGGAGAGACCCAGTACTTC. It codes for CATSRDGREGETQYF.

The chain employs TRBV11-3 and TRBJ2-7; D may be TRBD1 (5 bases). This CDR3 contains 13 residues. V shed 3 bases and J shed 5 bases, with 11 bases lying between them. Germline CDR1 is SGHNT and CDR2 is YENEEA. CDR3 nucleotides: TGTGCCAGCAGCTTGACAGTGGATGACGAGCAGTACTTC. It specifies CASSLTVDDEQYF.

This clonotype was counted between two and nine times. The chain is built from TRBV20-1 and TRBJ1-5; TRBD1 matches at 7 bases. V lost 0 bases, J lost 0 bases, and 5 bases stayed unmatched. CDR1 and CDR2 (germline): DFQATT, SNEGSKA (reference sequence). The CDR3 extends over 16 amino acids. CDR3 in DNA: TGCAGTGCTAGAGATCTGGCAGGGGGTAGCAATCAGCCCCAGCATTTT. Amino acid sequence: CSARDLAGGSNQPQHF.

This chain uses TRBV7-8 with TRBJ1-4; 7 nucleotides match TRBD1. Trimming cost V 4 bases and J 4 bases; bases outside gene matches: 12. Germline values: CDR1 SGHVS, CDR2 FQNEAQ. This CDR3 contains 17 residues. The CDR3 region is CASSSPPLQGSNEKLFF. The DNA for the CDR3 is TGTGCCAGCAGCTCTCCCCCCCTACAGGGGAGTAATGAAAAACTGTTTTTT.

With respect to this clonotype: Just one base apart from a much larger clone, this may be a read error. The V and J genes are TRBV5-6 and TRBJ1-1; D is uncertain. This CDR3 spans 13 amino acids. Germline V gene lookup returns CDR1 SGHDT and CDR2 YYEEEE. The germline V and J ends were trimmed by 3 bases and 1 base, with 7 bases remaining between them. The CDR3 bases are TGTGCCAGCAGCTGTCCGGCGAACACTGAAGCTTTCTTT. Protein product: CASSCPANTEAFF.

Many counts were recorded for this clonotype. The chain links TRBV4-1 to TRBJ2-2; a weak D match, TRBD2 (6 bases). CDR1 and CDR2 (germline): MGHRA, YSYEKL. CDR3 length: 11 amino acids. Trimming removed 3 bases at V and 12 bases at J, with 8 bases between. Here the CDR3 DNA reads TGCGCCAGCAGCCAGGGGGGACAGCTGTTTTTT. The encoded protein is CASSQGGQLFF.